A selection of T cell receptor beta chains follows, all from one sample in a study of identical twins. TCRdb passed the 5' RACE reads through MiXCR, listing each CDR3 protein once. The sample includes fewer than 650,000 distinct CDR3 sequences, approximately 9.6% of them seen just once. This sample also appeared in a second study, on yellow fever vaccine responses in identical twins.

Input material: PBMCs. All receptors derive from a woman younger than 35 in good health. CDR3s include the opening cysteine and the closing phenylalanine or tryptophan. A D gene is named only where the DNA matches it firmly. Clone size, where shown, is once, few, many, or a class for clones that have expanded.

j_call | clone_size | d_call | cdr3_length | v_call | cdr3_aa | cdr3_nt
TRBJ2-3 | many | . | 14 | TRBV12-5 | CASGSNLVSHTQYF | TGTGCTAGTGGTTCGAATCTAGTTTCACATACGCAGTATTTT
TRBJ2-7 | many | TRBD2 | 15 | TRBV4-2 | CASSLETSGLYEQYF | TGTGCCAGCAGCCTTGAGACTAGCGGCCTTTACGAGCAGTACTTC
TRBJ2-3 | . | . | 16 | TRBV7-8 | CASSLRLSLHADTQYF | TGTGCCAGCAGCTTACGGTTGTCCCTCCACGCAGATACGCAGTATTTT
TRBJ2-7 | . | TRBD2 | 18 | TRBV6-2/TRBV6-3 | CASSYILMTSSRSYEQYF | TGTGCCAGCAGTTACATCCTGATGACTAGCAGCCGCTCCTACGAGCAGTACTTC
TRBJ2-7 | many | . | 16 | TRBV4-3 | CASSQDLGGAAYEQYF | TGCGCCAGCAGCCAAGATTTAGGGGGTGCAGCCTACGAGCAGTACTTC
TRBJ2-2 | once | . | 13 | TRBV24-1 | CATSDTPPGELFF | TGTGCCACCAGTGATACGCCTCCCGGGGAGCTGTTTTTT
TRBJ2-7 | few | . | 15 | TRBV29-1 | CSVEKWGEDHYEQYF | TGCAGCGTTGAAAAGTGGGGAGAGGATCACTACGAGCAGTACTTC
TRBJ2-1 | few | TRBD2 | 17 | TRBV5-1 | CASSLVPAGVRGDEQFF | TGCGCCAGCAGCTTGGTGCCAGCGGGAGTGCGTGGAGATGAGCAGTTCTTC
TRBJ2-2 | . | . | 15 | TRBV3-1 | CASSLPISGAGELFF | TGTGCCAGCAGCCTCCCAATCTCGGGGGCGGGGGAGCTGTTTTTT
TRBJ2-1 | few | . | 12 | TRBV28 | CASRRDSPEQFF | TGTGCCAGCAGGCGGGACAGTCCTGAGCAGTTCTTC
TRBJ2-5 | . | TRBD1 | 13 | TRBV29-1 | CSVGTGAEETQYF | TGCAGCGTTGGGACAGGGGCGGAGGAGACCCAGTACTTC
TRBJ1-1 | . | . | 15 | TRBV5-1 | CASSLVGTGNTEASF | .
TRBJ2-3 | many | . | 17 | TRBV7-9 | CASSLVRGGAITDTQYF | TGTGCCAGCAGCTTAGTGAGGGGGGGAGCCATCACAGATACGCAGTATTTT
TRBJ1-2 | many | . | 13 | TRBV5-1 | CASSVGTAYGYTF | TGCGCCAGCAGCGTAGGTACAGCCTATGGCTACACCTTC
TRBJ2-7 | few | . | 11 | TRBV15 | CATRLGVEQYF | TGTGCCACCAGACTAGGTGTCGAGCAGTACTTC
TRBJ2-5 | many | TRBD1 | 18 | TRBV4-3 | CASSQDRKITGGQETQYF | TGCGCCAGCAGCCAAGATCGCAAAATAACAGGGGGCCAAGAGACCCAGTACTTC
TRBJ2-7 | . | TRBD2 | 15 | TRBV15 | CATSRALADTYEQYF | TGTGCCACCAGCAGAGCTCTAGCGGATACCTACGAGCAGTACTTC
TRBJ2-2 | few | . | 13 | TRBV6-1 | CASRDRYTGELFF | TGTGCCAGCAGGGACCGATACACCGGGGAGCTGTTTTTT
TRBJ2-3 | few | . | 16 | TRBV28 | CASSLEVRSGTDTQYF | TGTGCCAGCAGTTTAGAGGTCCGTTCGGGCACAGATACGCAGTATTTT
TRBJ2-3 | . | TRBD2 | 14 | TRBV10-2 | CASKTSGSGDTQYF | TGCGCCAGCAAGACTAGCGGGAGTGGAGATACGCAGTATTTT
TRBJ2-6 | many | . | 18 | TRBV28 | CASSLVGGAGSGANVLTF | TGTGCCAGCAGTTTAGTGGGGGGTGCTGGCTCTGGGGCCAACGTCCTGACTTTC
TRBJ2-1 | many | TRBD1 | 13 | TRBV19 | CASSAWTGDEQFF | TGTGCCAGTAGTGCCTGGACAGGGGATGAGCAGTTCTTC
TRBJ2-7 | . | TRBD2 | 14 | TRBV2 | CASSDGLAVYEQYF | TGTGCCAGCAGTGACGGACTAGCGGTCTACGAGCAGTACTTC
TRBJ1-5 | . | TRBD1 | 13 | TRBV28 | CASSTTGNQPQHF | TGTGCCAGCAGTACGACAGGGAATCAGCCCCAGCATTTT
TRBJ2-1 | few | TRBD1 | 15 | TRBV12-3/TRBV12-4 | CASTIGTGRDNEQFF | TGTGCCAGCACCATAGGGACAGGTAGAGACAATGAGCAGTTCTTC
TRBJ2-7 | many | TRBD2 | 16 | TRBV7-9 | CASSLGLAGDTYEQYF | TGTGCCAGCAGCTTAGGACTAGCGGGGGATACCTACGAGCAGTACTTC
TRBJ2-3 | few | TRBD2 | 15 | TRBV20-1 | CSASRPGTRADTQYF | TGCAGTGCTAGCCGTCCCGGGACTAGGGCAGATACGCAGTATTTT
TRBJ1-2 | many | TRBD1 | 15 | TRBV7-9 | CASSLAGTEIYGYTF | TGTGCCAGCAGCCTCGCCGGGACAGAAATCTATGGCTACACCTTC
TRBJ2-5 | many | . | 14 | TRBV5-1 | CASSFDAFQETQYF | TGCGCCAGCAGCTTCGACGCCTTCCAAGAGACCCAGTACTTC